Each of the 20 T cell receptor beta chains below was sequenced from the same sample in a study of blood T cell repertoires in COVID-19. Profiled with immunoSEQ multiplex PCR; TCRdb holds only in-frame clones, not every one. The sample records some 110,000 clones, about 90% being singletons. Sequencing input: peripheral blood. The receptors were sampled from a human donor in a cohort sampled during active COVID-19.

This rearrangement joins TRBV30 to TRBJ2-2, with D tentatively TRBD1 (6 bases). The length of the CDR3 is 13 residues. Germline V gene lookup returns CDR1 GTSNPN and CDR2 SVGIG (reference sequence). V lost 4 bases and J lost 5, with 11 bases in between. CDR3 sequence: CAWNRVVTGELFF. In nucleotides, the CDR3 is TGTGCCTGGAACAGGGTGGTTACCGGGGAGCTGTTTTTT.

V is TRBV29-1 and J is TRBJ1-1; D gene uncertain. This CDR3 comprises 14 residues. The V and J ends lost 3 bases and 3 bases respectively, with 14 bases between them. Per the germline V gene, CDR1 is SQVTM and CDR2 is ANQGSEA. CDR3 region: CSVDRSGQDTEAFF. In nucleotides, the CDR3 is TGCAGCGTTGATCGTTCCGGTCAGGACACTGAAGCTTTCTTT.

The chain couples TRBV5-1 to TRBJ1-2; 7 nucleotides align to TRBD1. From germline, CDR1 is SGHRS and CDR2 YFSETQ. The CDR3 runs 13 residues. V dropped 4 bases and J dropped 8; count of bases not matched to a gene: 8. The CDR3 nucleotides read TGCGCCAGCAGCAACGGACAGGTGGAAGGCTACACCTTC. Amino acids: CASSNGQVEGYTF.

This clone was observed a single time. This chain uses TRBV9 with TRBJ1-3, with 7 bases fitting TRBD1. Trimming at V came to 4 bases and at J to 0 bases, leaving 7 bases not matched to a gene. The germline V gene encodes CDR1 SGDLS and CDR2 YYNGEE. The CDR3 consists of 16 residues. The CDR3 is CASSPRTGLSGNTIYF. The CDR3, as DNA: TGTGCCAGCAGCCCGCGGACAGGCCTCTCTGGAAACACCATATATTTT.

The rearrangement joins TRBV25-1 to TRBJ1-1; D gene ambiguous. Germline CDR1 and CDR2: MGHDK and SYGVNS. Trimming removed 0 bases at V and 5 bases at J, with 7 bases between. The CDR3 sequence is 13 residues long. CDR3 region: CASSEYILTEAFF. The CDR3, as DNA: TGTGCCAGCAGTGAATATATTCTGACTGAAGCTTTCTTT.

The rearrangement joins TRBV19 to TRBJ1-3, with D uncertain. This CDR3 has 14 residues. From germline, CDR1 is LNHDA and CDR2 SQIVND (reference sequence). Trimming removed 9 bases at V and 6 bases at J, with 18 bases between. CDR3 loop: CASGGQPWENTIYF. The CDR3 coding sequence is TGTGCCAGCGGAGGGCAGCCCTGGGAAAACACCATATATTTT.

The genes are TRBV30 and TRBJ2-1; a weak D match, TRBD2 (6 bases). The V gene lost 2 bases and the J gene lost 0 bases, with 11 bases spanning the gap. CDR1 GTSNPN and CDR2 SVGIG come from the germline V gene (reference sequence). This CDR3 is 15 amino acids long. CDR3 in DNA: TGTGCCTGGAGTTCCGTCGGGAGCTCCTACAATGAGCAGTTCTTC. Its translation: CAWSSVGSSYNEQFF.

This CDR3 reads CASSVASSRPDTQYF. The CDR3 coding sequence is TGTGCCAGCAGCGTAGCTTCTAGTCGCCCAGATACGCAGTATTTT. V usage is TRBV9 and J usage is TRBJ2-3; unclear D gene. CDR3 length: 15 amino acids. Per the germline V gene, CDR1 is SGDLS and CDR2 is YYNGEE. The V and J ends lost 0 bases and 4 bases respectively, with 12 bases between them.

V and J are TRBV7-2 and TRBJ1-3; the match to TRBD1 covers 8 bases. CDR1 and CDR2 (germline): SGHTA, FQGNSA. This CDR3 region has 15 residues. V dropped 5 bases and J dropped 3; count of bases not matched to a gene: 6. The CDR3 DNA is TGTGCCAGCAGCCCGCAGGGGGCATTTGGAAACACCATATATTTT. Translated, it gives CASSPQGAFGNTIYF.

The chain recombines TRBV7-2 with TRBJ2-1; 13 bases line up with TRBD2. The CDR3 runs to 18 residues. Per germline, CDR1 SGHTA and CDR2 FQGNSA. The V gene end was trimmed by 2 bases and the J gene end by 1 base; junction bases not matched to a gene: 5. The CDR3 loop reads CASSLTSGGAGSYNEQFF. The CDR3 nucleotides are TGTGCCAGCAGCTTAACTAGCGGGGGGGCCGGATCCTACAATGAGCAGTTCTTC.

The chain links TRBV3-1 (or the pseudogene TRBV3-2) to TRBJ2-1; no reliable D call. The germline gives CDR1 LGHDT, CDR2 YNNKEL (reference sequence). The CDR3 is made up of 15 amino acids. Trimming cost V 3 bases and J 2 bases, with 11 bases left between them. The CDR3 sequence: CASSQMNLAYNEQFF. Here the CDR3 DNA reads TGTGCCAGCAGCCAGATGAATCTAGCCTACAATGAGCAGTTCTTC.

V and J are TRBV25-1 and TRBJ2-3; no clear D. This CDR3 is 15 amino acids long. V was shortened by 6 bases and J by 7 bases, with 20 bases between the two germline ends. CDR1 MGHDK and CDR2 SYGVNS come from the germline V gene. CDR3 sequence reads: CASRTDMPEAHTQYF. In DNA form, the CDR3 reads TGTGCCAGCAGGACCGACATGCCCGAAGCCCATACGCAGTATTTT. Filled out from reference TRBV25-1 and TRBJ2-3, the complete variable domain reads EADIYQTPRYLVIGTGKKITLECSQTMGHDKMYWYQQDPGMELHLIHYSYGVNSTEKGDLSSESTVSRIRTEHFPLTLESARPSHTSQYLCASRTDMPEAHTQYFGPGTRLTVL.

This clone was counted a few times. In DNA form, the CDR3 reads TGTGCCAGCAGTTCCGCCAGGGGGCGCGGCACTGAAGCTTTCTTT. Its translation: CASSSARGRGTEAFF. The chain joins TRBV6-5 to TRBJ1-1; 8 bases are shared with TRBD1. Unmatched junction bases numbered 8, after V lost 4 bases and J lost 4 bases. Germline V gene lookup returns CDR1 MNHEY and CDR2 SVGAGI. CDR3 size: 15 residues.

This chain joins TRBV7-9 and TRBJ1-4; 11 positions agree with TRBD1. V lost 6 bases and J lost 10; bases outside the gene matches: 7. CDR3 length equals 14 residues. From germline, CDR1 is SEHNR and CDR2 FQNEAQ (reference sequence). CDR3 sequence (DNA): TGTGCCAGCAGACAAACAGGGACAGGGGGAAAACTGTTTTTT. This gives the protein CASRQTGTGGKLFF.

The V gene is TRBV2, the J gene TRBJ1-5; D may be TRBD1 (6 bases). This CDR3 is 15 amino acids long. Germline V gives CDR1 SNHLY, CDR2 FYNNEI. V was shortened by 4 bases and J by 1 base, with 11 bases between the two germline ends. The CDR3 spells CASSVNRVSNQPQHF. CDR3 coding DNA: TGTGCCAGCAGTGTAAACAGGGTAAGCAATCAGCCCCAGCATTTT. The full variable domain, completed using reference TRBV2 and TRBJ1-5, is EPEVTQTPSHQVTQMGQEVILRCVPISNHLYFYWYRQILGQKVEFLVSFYNNEISEKSEIFDDQFSVERPDGSNFTLKIRSTKLEDSAMYFCASSVNRVSNQPQHFGDGTRLSIL.

The table lists this clone with a count of one. The genes are TRBV5-1 and TRBJ2-1, with 7 bases aligning to TRBD2. Losses at the gene ends were 0 bases for V and 4 bases for J; bases not matched to a gene: 1. The V gene's germline CDR1 is SGHRS and CDR2 YFSETQ. The CDR3 loop spans 14 amino acids. CDR3 in amino acids: CASSLGGGYNEQFF. The CDR3 bases are TGCGCCAGCAGCTTGGGCGGGGGTTACAATGAGCAGTTCTTC. Together with reference TRBV5-1 and TRBJ2-1, the CDR3 gives the full variable domain: KAGVTQTPRYLIKTRGQQVTLSCSPISGHRSVSWYQQTPGQGLQFLFEYFSETQRNKGNFPGRFSGRQFSNSRSEMNVSTLELGDSALYLCASSLGGGYNEQFFGPGTRLTVL.

This chain connects TRBV6-5 to TRBJ2-7, with a tentative D call TRBD2 (5 bases). There are 15 residues in the CDR3. Trimming removed 2 bases from V and 3 bases from J, with 14 bases in between. Germline CDR1 MNHEY, CDR2 SVGAGI. The CDR3 sequence is CASSYIAPRGYEQYF. CDR3 bases: TGTGCCAGCAGTTACATAGCCCCACGGGGCTACGAGCAGTACTTC.

The chain joins TRBV5-5 to TRBJ1-1; D is unresolved. V was trimmed by 6 bases and J by 4 bases, leaving 16 bases between them. This CDR3 is built from 14 residues. Germline V lookup: CDR1 SGHKS, CDR2 YYEKEE (reference sequence). The CDR3 region has the DNA TGTGCCAGCACACACGGGTCGGTTAGCACTGAAGCTTTCTTT. Amino acid sequence: CASTHGSVSTEAFF.

This clone has more than one count but fewer than ten. This chain uses TRBV18 with TRBJ1-6; tentatively, D is TRBD1 (6 bases). Germline values: CDR1 KGHSH, CDR2 LQKENI. V was clipped by 3 bases and J by 0 bases, with 6 bases between them. The CDR3 length is 15 residues. CDR3 region: CASSPTGSYNSPLHF. Here the CDR3 DNA reads TGTGCCAGCTCACCGACAGGCTCCTATAATTCACCCCTCCACTTT. The full variable domain, its missing parts supplied by reference TRBV18 and TRBJ1-6, is NAGVMQNPRHLVRRRGQEARLRCSPMKGHSHVYWYRQLPEEGLKFMVYLQKENIIDESGMPKERFSAEFPKEGPSILRIQQVVRGDSAAYFCASSPTGSYNSPLHFGNGTRLTVT.

The rearrangement links TRBV10-1 to TRBJ1-5; D possibly corresponds to TRBD1 (6 bases). Between the trimmed V and J ends, which lost 5 bases and 1 base, there was a span of 6 bases. The CDR3 has 13 amino acids. Per germline, CDR1 WNHNN and CDR2 SYGVQD (reference sequence). The CDR3 is CASSQGSNQPQHF. DNA of the CDR3: TGCGCCAGCAGTCAGGGGAGCAATCAGCCCCAGCATTTT.